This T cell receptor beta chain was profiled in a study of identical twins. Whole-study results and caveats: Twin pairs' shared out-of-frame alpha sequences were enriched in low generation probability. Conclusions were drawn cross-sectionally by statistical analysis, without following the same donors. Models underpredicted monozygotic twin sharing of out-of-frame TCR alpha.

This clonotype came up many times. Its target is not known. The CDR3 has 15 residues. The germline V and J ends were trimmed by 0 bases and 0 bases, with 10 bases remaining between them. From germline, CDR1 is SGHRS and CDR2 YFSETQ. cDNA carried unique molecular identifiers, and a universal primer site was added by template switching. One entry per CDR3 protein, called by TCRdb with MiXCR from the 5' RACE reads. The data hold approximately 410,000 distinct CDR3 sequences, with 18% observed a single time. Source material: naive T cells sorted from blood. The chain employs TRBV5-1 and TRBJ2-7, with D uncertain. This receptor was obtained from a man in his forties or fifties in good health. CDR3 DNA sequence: TGCGCCAGCAGCTTGGTTGGGAACCCCTCCTACGAGCAGTACTTC. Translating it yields CASSLVGNPSYEQYF.